This T cell receptor beta chain was sequenced in a study of T cell responses to AZD1222 COVID-19 vaccine. Study background: Pooling covered second doses at about 4 or about 12 weeks. Whole-study findings and limits: Donors were mostly white British, more females; clonal diversity possibly underestimated. Baseline seropositivity occurred in only six or seven AZD1222 recipients. Regions left unmutated in variants are reportedly the target of nearly half of spike-specific TCRs.

Per germline, CDR1 SGDLS and CDR2 YYNGEE. The ends lost 5 bases at V and 3 bases at J; junction bases unmatched: 7. The length of the CDR3 is 15 residues. Turning to this clone: As yet, its antigen is unknown.

Measured with immunoSEQ multiplex PCR; TCRdb has only the in-frame clones, and not every one. Of some 140,000 clones listed, about 92% were seen once; the top ten hold 2.5% to 4%. The receptor's source is an adult in good health. Sequenced material: peripheral blood, taken on day 0 of AZD1222 vaccination. This chain joins TRBV9 and TRBJ2-3, with TRBD2 matching over 9 bases. DNA for the CDR3: TGTGCCAGCAGACTAGCGGGTAGCACGACAGATACGCAGTATTTT. This translates into CASRLAGSTTDTQYF.